A selection of T cell receptor beta chains follows, all from one sample in a study of cytomegalovirus exposure and HLA in healthy donors. TCRdb's table, derived via immunoSEQ multiplex PCR, lists solely in-frame clones and lacks some. In the table there are 120,000 to 150,000 clones, just under 70% of which are singletons. The sequenced sample consisted of PBMCs. These receptors all come from a man aged 60 to 69 in good health and CMV-seronegative. Each CDR3 is given with its conserved first and last residue. The D gene is left open where the match is weak. Clone size is given for some rows only: seen once, a few or many times, or a class if the clone is expanded.

size	V	J	D	CDR3	DNA
NA	TRBV2	TRBJ1-2	NA	CASSEVRLATYGYTF	TGTGCCAGCAGTGAGGTGCGACTAGCAACATATGGCTACACCTTC
NA	TRBV19	TRBJ2-3	TRBD2	CASSKREGGDTQYF	TGTGCCAGTAGCAAGCGGGAGGGAGGAGATACGCAGTATTTT
NA	TRBV5-1	TRBJ2-7	TRBD1	CASSFDAGGYEQYF	TGCGCCAGCAGCTTCGACGCAGGGGGCTACGAGCAGTACTTC
NA	TRBV5-5	TRBJ1-2	TRBD1	CASTSTDRAYGYTF	TGTGCCAGCACCTCCACGGACAGGGCCTATGGCTACACCTTC
NA	TRBV9	TRBJ1-1	NA	CASSVGGGGPMNTEAFF	TGTGCCAGCAGCGTAGGGGGCGGGGGGCCCATGAACACTGAAGCTTTCTTT
NA	TRBV28	TRBJ2-7	TRBD1	CASSRTGVYEQYF	TGTGCCAGCAGCCGGACAGGCGTCTACGAGCAGTACTTC
NA	TRBV18	TRBJ2-1	NA	CASSPQDSYNEQFF	TGTGCCAGCTCACCTCAAGACAGCTACAATGAGCAGTTCTTC
few	TRBV7-7	TRBJ1-1	TRBD1	CASSPGGPSTEAFF	TGTGCCAGCAGCCCAGGGGGCCCATCAACTGAAGCTTTCTTT
NA	TRBV15	TRBJ1-2	TRBD1	CATSRGQGEGYGYTF	TGTGCCACCAGCAGAGGACAGGGGGAAGGGTATGGCTACACCTTC
NA	TRBV9	TRBJ2-1	TRBD2	CASSVGTSDYNEQFF	TGTGCCAGCAGCGTGGGGACTAGCGATTACAATGAGCAGTTCTTC
NA	TRBV30	TRBJ1-5	NA	CAWSVAAINQPQHF	TGTGCCTGGAGTGTCGCGGCTATCAATCAGCCCCAGCATTTT
NA	TRBV9	TRBJ2-1	TRBD2	CASSAHRPGRDEQFF	TGTGCCAGCAGCGCTCATCGTCCGGGGAGGGATGAGCAGTTCTTC
NA	TRBV5-8	TRBJ2-7	NA	CASSLEIGTTYEQYF	TGTGCCAGCAGCTTGGAAATTGGCACCACCTACGAGCAGTACTTC
NA	TRBV30	TRBJ2-7	TRBD2	CAWRVAAGADEQYF	TGTGCCTGGAGGGTTGCAGCGGGAGCTGACGAGCAGTACTTC
NA	TRBV7-8	TRBJ2-5	TRBD1	CASSAPGGVKTQYF	TGTGCCAGCAGCGCCCCAGGGGGCGTGAAGACCCAGTACTTC
NA	TRBV2	TRBJ1-5	NA	CASSGSGARNQPQHF	TGTGCCAGCAGTGGGTCAGGGGCTCGAAATCAGCCCCAGCATTTT
NA	TRBV7-9	TRBJ2-7	NA	CASSRSYEQYF	TGTGCCAGCAGCCGTTCCTACGAGCAGTACTTC
NA	TRBV19	TRBJ1-1	NA	CASSMEWPKDTEAFF	TGTGCCAGTAGTATGGAGTGGCCCAAGGACACTGAAGCTTTCTTT